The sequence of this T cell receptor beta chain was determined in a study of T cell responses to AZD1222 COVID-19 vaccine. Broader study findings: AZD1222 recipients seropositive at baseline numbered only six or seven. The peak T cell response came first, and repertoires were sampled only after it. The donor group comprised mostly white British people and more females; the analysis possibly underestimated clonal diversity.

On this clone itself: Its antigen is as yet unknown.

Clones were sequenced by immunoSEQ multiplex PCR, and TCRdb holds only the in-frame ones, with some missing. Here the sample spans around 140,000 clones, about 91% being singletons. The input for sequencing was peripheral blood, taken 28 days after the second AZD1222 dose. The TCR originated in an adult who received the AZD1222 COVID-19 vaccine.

CDR3 in amino acids: CASSSGQGFYEQYF. In DNA form, the CDR3 reads TGCGCCAGCAGCTCCGGACAGGGGTTCTACGAGCAGTACTTC. The rearrangement uses TRBV5-1 and TRBJ2-7, with 9 nucleotides matching TRBD1. J gave up 3 bases and V 3 bases, and 4 bases lay outside the gene matches. Germline-derived CDR1 and CDR2 are SGHRS and YFSETQ. The CDR3 is 14 amino acids.